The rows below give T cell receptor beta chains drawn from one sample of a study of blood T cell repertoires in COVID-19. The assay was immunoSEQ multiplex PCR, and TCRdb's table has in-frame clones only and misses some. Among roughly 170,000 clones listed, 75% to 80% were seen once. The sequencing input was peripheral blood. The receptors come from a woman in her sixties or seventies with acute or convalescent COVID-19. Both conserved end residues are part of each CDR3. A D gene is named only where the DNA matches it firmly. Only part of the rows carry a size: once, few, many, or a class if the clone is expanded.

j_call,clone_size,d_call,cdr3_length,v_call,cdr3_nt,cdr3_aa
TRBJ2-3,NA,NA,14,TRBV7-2,TGTGCCAGCAGCTTAGGCCACTCGACAGATACGCAGTATTTT,CASSLGHSTDTQYF
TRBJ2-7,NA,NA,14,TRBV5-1,TGCGCCAGCAGCTTGACAGGGTCGGGCTACGAGCAGTACTTC,CASSLTGSGYEQYF
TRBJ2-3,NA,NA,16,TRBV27,TGTGCCAGCAGTCCCTCCCCGGGAGGGGGCCCAGATACGCAGTATTTT,CASSPSPGGGPDTQYF
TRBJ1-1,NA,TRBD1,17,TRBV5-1,TGCGCCAGCAGCTTACGAATGCCGGGACAGGGTGGTACTGAAGCTTTCTTT,CASSLRMPGQGGTEAFF
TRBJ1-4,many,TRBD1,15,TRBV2,TGTGCCAGCAGCCGGGACAGGGGGTTAGATGAAAAACTGTTTTTT,CASSRDRGLDEKLFF
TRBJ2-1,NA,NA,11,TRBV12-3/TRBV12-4,TGTGCCAGCAGTTTACTAGGTGAGCAGTTCTTC,CASSLLGEQFF
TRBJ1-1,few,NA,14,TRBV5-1,TGCGCCAGCAGCGACCGCGGGGGGGACACTGAAGCTTTCTTT,CASSDRGGDTEAFF
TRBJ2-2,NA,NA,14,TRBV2,TGCGCCAGCAACGCCCGGGACACTAACGGGGAGCTGTTTTTT,CASNARDTNGELFF
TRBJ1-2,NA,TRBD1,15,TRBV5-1,TGCGCCAGCAGCTTGGTCAGGGGGTCTAACTATGGCTACACCTTC,CASSLVRGSNYGYTF
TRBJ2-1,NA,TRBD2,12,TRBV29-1,TGCAGCGGCGGGACTAGCGGGCCGGAGCAGTTCTTC,CSGGTSGPEQFF
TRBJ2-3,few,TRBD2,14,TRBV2,TGTGCCAGCAGTCCGAGCGGGAGGGGGCATACGCAGTATTTT,CASSPSGRGHTQYF
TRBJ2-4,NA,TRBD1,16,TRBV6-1,TGTGCCAGCAGTGAGAGGGGACAGTCGGGGATAAACATTCAGTACTTC,CASSERGQSGINIQYF
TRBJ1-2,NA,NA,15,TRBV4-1,TGCGCCAGCAGCCAAGTAGCCGGAGCTAACTATGGCTACACCTTC,CASSQVAGANYGYTF